A selection of T cell receptor beta chains follows, all from one sample in a study of T cell repertoires in cytomegalovirus infection. One entry per CDR3 protein, called by TCRdb with MiXCR from the reads. The repertoire holds 740,000 or so distinct CDR3 sequences, 35% seen once, with 2.5% to 3.5% in the top ten. Sequencing was performed on PBMCs. These receptors were collected from a human donor in good health (CMV status not recorded). Some clones in this sample may be carry-over from other donors' samples. Each CDR3 is given with its conserved first and last residue. Fields, in order: D gene, J gene, V gene, clone size, CDR3 DNA, CDR3 protein. A D gene is named only where the DNA matches it firmly. Rows may omit the clone size; those that give it use once, few, many or a size class.

d_call: NA
j_call: TRBJ1-5
v_call: TRBV20-1
clone_size: NA
cdr3_nt: TGCAGTGCTAGAGGCGGGCAGGGTAATCAGCCCCAGCATTTT
cdr3_aa: CSARGGQGNQPQHF

d_call: NA
j_call: TRBJ1-2
v_call: TRBV7-2
clone_size: few
cdr3_nt: TGTGCCAGCAGCCGCGACAGGAGTTCTTCCTATGGCTACACCTTC
cdr3_aa: CASSRDRSSSYGYTF

d_call: NA
j_call: TRBJ1-5
v_call: TRBV7-2
clone_size: few
cdr3_nt: TGTGCCAGCAGCCCGGACAGTTATCAGCCCCAGCATTTT
cdr3_aa: CASSPDSYQPQHF

d_call: NA
j_call: TRBJ2-2
v_call: TRBV6-1
clone_size: few
cdr3_nt: TGTGCCAGCAGTTATGTCCCCACCGGGGAGCTGTTTTTT
cdr3_aa: CASSYVPTGELFF

d_call: NA
j_call: TRBJ1-5
v_call: TRBV4-1
clone_size: NA
cdr3_nt: TGCGCCAGCAGCCCCAGTTGGAGTAGCGGCAATCAGCCCCAGCATTTT
cdr3_aa: CASSPSWSSGNQPQHF

d_call: NA
j_call: TRBJ1-5
v_call: TRBV6-6
clone_size: few
cdr3_nt: TGTGCCAGCAGTTACCCCACACGGCCCCAGCATTTT
cdr3_aa: CASSYPTRPQHF

d_call: NA
j_call: TRBJ1-2
v_call: TRBV28
clone_size: once
cdr3_nt: TGTGCCAGCAGCTCCCCCGGGACAATTTATGGCTACAACTTC
cdr3_aa: CASSSPGTIYGYNF

d_call: NA
j_call: TRBJ1-5
v_call: TRBV28
clone_size: NA
cdr3_nt: TGTGCCAGCAGCCCCGGCAGGGGAGTTGGCAATCAGCCCCAGCATTTT
cdr3_aa: CASSPGRGVGNQPQHF

d_call: TRBD1
j_call: TRBJ2-6
v_call: TRBV12-3/TRBV12-4
clone_size: few
cdr3_nt: TGTGCCAGCAGTTTAGCTCCGGGACAGGGAGGCCCTGGGGCCAACGTCCTGACTTTC
cdr3_aa: CASSLAPGQGGPGANVLTF

d_call: TRBD2
j_call: TRBJ2-5
v_call: TRBV12-3/TRBV12-4
clone_size: NA
cdr3_nt: TGTGCCAGCAGGGGAGGGGAGACCCAAGAGACCCAGTACTTC
cdr3_aa: CASRGGETQETQYF

d_call: NA
j_call: TRBJ1-2
v_call: TRBV7-9
clone_size: few
cdr3_nt: TGTGCCAGCAGCTTAACAGACCAGAAGGCCATTATAGGCTACACCTTC
cdr3_aa: CASSLTDQKAIIGYTF

d_call: TRBD2
j_call: TRBJ2-3
v_call: TRBV7-3
clone_size: few
cdr3_nt: TGTGCCAGCAGCTCGACTAGCGGGAACACAGATACGCAGTATTTT
cdr3_aa: CASSSTSGNTDTQYF

d_call: NA
j_call: TRBJ2-5
v_call: TRBV5-5
clone_size: few
cdr3_nt: TGTGCCAGCAGCTCCGGGGAGGAGACCCAGTACTTC
cdr3_aa: CASSSGEETQYF

d_call: TRBD1
j_call: TRBJ1-5
v_call: TRBV7-2
clone_size: NA
cdr3_nt: TGTGCCAGCAGCCAAAAGGCAGGGGGCGGTCAGCCCCAGCATTTT
cdr3_aa: CASSQKAGGGQPQHF

d_call: NA
j_call: TRBJ1-1
v_call: TRBV18
clone_size: NA
cdr3_nt: TGTGCCAGCTCACGTGGGGGTTCGAACACTGAATCTTTCTTT
cdr3_aa: CASSRGGSNTESFF

d_call: TRBD1
j_call: TRBJ2-5
v_call: TRBV7-9
clone_size: few
cdr3_nt: TGTGCCAGCAGCCCTCCTGACAGGGTATGGACCCAGTACTTC
cdr3_aa: CASSPPDRVWTQYF

d_call: NA
j_call: TRBJ1-1
v_call: TRBV20-1
clone_size: NA
cdr3_nt: TGCAGTGCTAGACCCGGACGGAGAAACACTGAAGCTTTCTTT
cdr3_aa: CSARPGRRNTEAFF

d_call: TRBD2
j_call: TRBJ2-7
v_call: TRBV6-1
clone_size: NA
cdr3_nt: TGTGCCAGTACACTTGGACTAGCGGAGATACCACCCTCCTACGAGCAGTACTTC
cdr3_aa: CASTLGLAEIPPSYEQYF

d_call: TRBD2
j_call: TRBJ2-2
v_call: TRBV7-9
clone_size: NA
cdr3_nt: TGTGCCAGCAGTACAAGGACTAGCGGCACCGGGGAGCTGTTTTTT
cdr3_aa: CASSTRTSGTGELFF

d_call: NA
j_call: TRBJ1-1
v_call: TRBV2
clone_size: NA
cdr3_nt: TGTGCCAGCAGTGATAACAGGAACACTGAAGCTTTCTTT
cdr3_aa: CASSDNRNTEAFF

d_call: NA
j_call: TRBJ1-2
v_call: TRBV15
clone_size: few
cdr3_nt: TGTGCCACCAGCAGATCTAACTATGGCTACACCTTC
cdr3_aa: CATSRSNYGYTF

d_call: TRBD1
j_call: TRBJ2-7
v_call: TRBV7-6
clone_size: NA
cdr3_nt: TGTGACAGCAGCTCGGACAGGGCAGGCGAGCAGTACTTC
cdr3_aa: CDSSSDRAGEQYF

d_call: TRBD2
j_call: TRBJ2-7
v_call: TRBV19
clone_size: NA
cdr3_nt: TGTGCCAGTAGTATTCGCGGGAGCAGCGAGCAGTACTTC
cdr3_aa: CASSIRGSSEQYF

d_call: NA
j_call: TRBJ2-3
v_call: TRBV19
clone_size: NA
cdr3_nt: TGTGCCGTACGGCGGGAACAAACAGATACGCAGTATTTT
cdr3_aa: CAVRREQTDTQYF

d_call: NA
j_call: TRBJ1-6
v_call: TRBV5-1
clone_size: few
cdr3_nt: TGCGCCAGCAGCTTGGGCGGGGGGTGGAATTCACCCCTCCACTTT
cdr3_aa: CASSLGGGWNSPLHF

d_call: TRBD1
j_call: TRBJ2-4
v_call: TRBV7-8
clone_size: many
cdr3_nt: TGTGCCAGCAGCTCCCCGGGACAGGGGATGGACATTCAGTACTTC
cdr3_aa: CASSSPGQGMDIQYF

d_call: TRBD2
j_call: TRBJ2-7
v_call: TRBV28
clone_size: NA
cdr3_nt: TGTGCCAGCAGTTTTAGCGGGAGACCGGCCTACGAGCAGTACTTC
cdr3_aa: CASSFSGRPAYEQYF

d_call: NA
j_call: TRBJ1-1
v_call: TRBV11-2
clone_size: few
cdr3_nt: TGTGCCAGCACCTTATTTAGACAGGCGCCTGAAGCTTTCTTT
cdr3_aa: CASTLFRQAPEAFF

d_call: TRBD1
j_call: TRBJ2-1
v_call: TRBV25-1
clone_size: NA
cdr3_nt: TGTGCCAGCAGTCCAACAGGGGGGACAGGGCACAATGAGCAGTTCTTC
cdr3_aa: CASSPTGGTGHNEQFF

d_call: NA
j_call: TRBJ2-5
v_call: TRBV27
clone_size: NA
cdr3_nt: TGTGCCAGCAGTTTGTGGTGGGGGCACCAAGAGACCCAGTACTTC
cdr3_aa: CASSLWWGHQETQYF

d_call: NA
j_call: TRBJ2-2
v_call: TRBV12-3/TRBV12-4
clone_size: many
cdr3_nt: TGTGCCAGCAGTTTCAGACAGAACACCGGGGAGCTGTTTTTT
cdr3_aa: CASSFRQNTGELFF

d_call: NA
j_call: TRBJ1-1
v_call: TRBV29-1
clone_size: few
cdr3_nt: TGCAGCGTTGATTCCTCGAACACTGAAGCTTTCTTT
cdr3_aa: CSVDSSNTEAFF

d_call: NA
j_call: TRBJ2-3
v_call: TRBV28
clone_size: NA
cdr3_nt: TGTGCCAGCGGTTTTTATACGCAGTATTTT
cdr3_aa: CASGFYTQYF

d_call: NA
j_call: TRBJ2-1
v_call: TRBV5-1
clone_size: once
cdr3_nt: TGCGCCAGCAGCTGGAGGAGCTCAACCGGGGGCGATGAGCAGTTCTTC
cdr3_aa: CASSWRSSTGGDEQFF

d_call: NA
j_call: TRBJ1-5
v_call: TRBV7-6
clone_size: many
cdr3_nt: TGTGCCAGCAGCTTAGGGGCGGGCAGGGACCAGCCCCAGCATTTT
cdr3_aa: CASSLGAGRDQPQHF